This T cell receptor beta chain was obtained from a study of cytomegalovirus exposure and HLA in healthy donors. For the study at large: Prior work identified more than 90 million unique TCR beta sequences in some 200 million T cells. Study results and limitations: Later, an analysis found that common viral pathogens appeared to be linked with several of the most significant clusters.

With 60 Vbeta and 13 Jbeta primers, the PCR was carried out. TCRdb's table, derived via immunoSEQ multiplex PCR, lists solely in-frame clones and lacks some. The repertoire includes tens of thousands of clones, over 65% of them detected once, and around 4.6% sits in the top ten. The germline gives CDR1 SGHTA, CDR2 FQGNSA. The CDR3 spans 16 residues. V was clipped by 4 bases and J by 4 bases, with 20 bases between them. A note on this clone: Its antigen is as yet unknown.

The sequencing input was PBMCs. The origin of this receptor is a woman in her 40s in good health and CMV-seropositive. The rearrangement links TRBV7-2 to TRBJ2-7, with D perhaps matching TRBD1 (5 bases). The CDR3 DNA sequence: TGTGCCAGCAGCTCCCCTCAGGGTGGGGCTTCTTACGAGCAGTACTTC. This gives the protein CASSSPQGGASYEQYF.